This T cell receptor beta chain is drawn from a study of cytomegalovirus exposure and HLA in healthy donors. Study context: There were 350 to 400 genotyped donors. Of these, roughly 84% fell in the genetic ancestry cluster associated with self-reported Caucasian donors.

Study findings and constraints: An Asian-associated ancestry cluster reportedly showed fewer N-insertions than the roughly 670-donor mean in a later analysis. Prior analysis indicated that the majority of TCR beta V segments exhibited productivity approximately 87% or approximately 30% of the time.

The germline V and J ends were trimmed by 3 bases and 6 bases, with 11 bases remaining between them. CDR1 and CDR2 from the germline V gene are SEHNR and FQNEAQ (reference sequence). The CDR3 runs to 13 residues. In the PCR, 60 Vbeta and 13 Jbeta primers were used. Libraries were prepared by immunoSEQ multiplex PCR; TCRdb keeps only in-frame clonotypes and omits some of them. The sample includes approximately 160,000 clones, 81% of them seen just once. Worth noting for this clone: Its antigen remains unknown.

What was sequenced was PBMCs. The chain is built from TRBV7-9 and TRBJ1-2, with D tentatively TRBD1 (5 bases). This receptor was taken from a woman under 30 in good health and CMV-seronegative. The CDR3 sequence: CASSFDSGHGYTF. The CDR3 DNA sequence: TGTGCCAGCAGCTTTGACAGTGGGCATGGCTACACCTTC.